This TCR beta chain came from a study of beta chain features in type 1 diabetes (dated by TCRdb to the late 2010s). With respect to the entire study: Mean age, gender distribution, total cell number and subset yield were not different between patients and healthy donors. Regulatory and stem cell-like memory subsets were isolated from only 8 patients and roughly eight healthy donors, whereas naive and central memory subsets came from all 28 donors. A total of roughly 98,000,000 sorted cells were examined across all samples, and RNA yield correlated strongly with the number of cells per subset. In the study, recently diagnosed type 1 diabetes patients and matched healthy donors were compared on the TCRB repertoires of their sorted circulating CD4+ T cell subsets.

Each donor gave one peripheral blood draw, averaging approximately 0.12 L, which was collected into heparinised tubes. A BD FACSAria II was used to sort naive, central memory, regulatory and stem cell-like memory CD4+ T cells with a panel that included CD45RO, CCR7, CD25, CD127, CD95 and CD27. Purity was above 95% for every sorted population. Right away, PBMCs were isolated by Lymphoprep density gradient centrifugation and were stained directly, with no culture step. To minimize batch effects, samples were stained and sorted in pairs, one healthy donor with one patient per experiment. V ends up 6 bases short and J 2 bases short, with an unmatched junction base count of 4. Including cysteine and phenylalanine, the CDR3 has 15 amino acids. The only DNA kept is the CDR3, 45 bases in frame from the first base. Looking up the germline V gene yields CDR1 SNHLY and CDR2 FYNNEI. In regard to this clone: Which antigen it targets is not known. No base qualities exist here, and no much larger clone lies one base off it.

All of the isolated RNA was reverse transcribed with the High Capacity cDNA Reverse Transcription Kit, so expressed TCRB transcripts were sequenced. Deep immunoSEQ sequencing was applied to naive, central memory and regulatory T cell samples, giving an average of approximately 3.8 million total reads per sample. After sorted cells were lysed in RLT buffer, RNA was extracted with DNase-treated RNeasy Micro or Mini kits, with the choice depending on cell number. To prevent cross-contamination, every cell subset was processed on its own, while patient and healthy donor samples were processed together. The immunoSEQ multiplex PCR was used to amplify TCRB sequences from cDNA, yielding 87-bp fragments that span the CDR3 region. Amplicons were sequenced on the Illumina HiSeq platform. The published analysis was carried out like this. Synthetic template baselines were used to correct PCR bias computationally, reads within Hamming distance 2 were collapsed together, and singletons that could not be merged were discarded. Reads were aligned to IMGT to assign V, D and J genes, CDR3 length, and insertions or deletions at six rearrangement sites. Within each subset, clonotype counts were normalized to sorted cell number, after which true diversity and Gini coefficients were computed with the tcR R package. The overlap coefficient, calculated on TCRB nucleotide sequences, was used to measure repertoire sharing. Out-of-frame TCRB sequences from naive cells were analyzed to stand in for the pre-selection repertoire. TCRdb retrieved this table from immuneACCESS and kept in-frame rearrangements only. Not all clones are present; in checked studies, unresolved V genes account for under half, and no reason is known for the remainder. V, J and clone size derive from that table, while D and trimming were established from the DNA sequence. A total of 350,000 or so clones appear in this sample, 15% to 20% of them only once. Of the sample, under 0.055% falls within the top ten clones.

Overall study outcomes, separate from this receptor: In all four CD4+ subsets, TCRB CDR3 length was moderately but significantly shorter in type 1 diabetes patients. Shorter templates might be favored by PCR, yet because patient and control samples were amplified and corrected together, any such skew would affect both groups equally. HLA sub-analyses involved small numbers of individuals, so any influence of HLA type on TCRB rearrangement remained unresolved. Because cDNA was sequenced instead of genomic DNA, activated cells with high expression could be over-represented, although the groups did not differ in activation or CD3 levels. Patients with type 1 diabetes made fewer insertions and deleted more nucleotides at VDJ recombination sites, implying thymic rearrangement abnormalities. Naive, central memory and regulatory TCRB repertoires appeared more similar among patients than among healthy donors.

Sequenced sample: naive CD4+ T cells from blood. The cell subset or site label here, explained by the study, means: true naive CD4+ T cells. The receptor chain draws on TRBV2 and TRBJ2-1, with 10 bases in between that match TRBD1. The source is a woman between 18 and 29 years old in good health. CDR3 reads: CASRSGQGAYNEQFF. The nucleotide sequence reads as follows: TGTGCCAGCAGGAGTGGACAGGGGGCCTACAATGAGCAGTTCTTC.